This T cell receptor (beta chain) was captured in a study of beta chain features in type 1 diabetes. The germline V gene encodes CDR1 MGHDK and CDR2 SYGVNS. Unmatched junction bases numbered 5, after V lost 5 bases and J lost 7 bases. The CDR3 has 12 residues. There are a few counts of this clone. As every portion of the isolated RNA was reverse transcribed, the sequencing read expressed TCRB transcripts. Libraries were prepared by immunoSEQ multiplex PCR; TCRdb keeps only in-frame clonotypes and omits some of them. The repertoire holds about 470,000 clones, roughly 30% seen once, with roughly 0.06% in the top ten. Via CD45RO/CCR7/CD25/CD127/CD95/CD27, cells of the CD4+ naive, central memory, regulatory and stem cell-like memory subsets were sorted.

The sequenced sample was naive CD4+ T cells from blood. The V and J genes are TRBV25-1 and TRBJ2-7, with TRBD2 matching over 7 bases. The sequence came from a man between 18 and 29 years old in good health. CDR3 coding DNA: TGTGCCAGCAGTAGACTAGCAGGAGAGCAGTACTTC. Protein sequence: CASSRLAGEQYF.